These 13 T cell receptor beta chains were sequenced from one sample in a study of a mutant IDH1 vaccine in newly diagnosed glioma. Measured with immunoSEQ multiplex PCR; TCRdb has only the in-frame clones, and not every one. The data show under 90,000 clones, around 79% seen once. Time point indicated: baseline, week 1 (first vaccination visit). Regarding treatment: pre-vaccination baseline after standard-of-care therapy. The sample was PBMCs, taken from a glioma patient treated with radiotherapy, temozolomide or both. The origin of the receptors is a middle-aged man with glioma.

The chain has TRBV6-6 and TRBJ1-2; maybe TRBD1 (6 bases). The V end lost 3 bases, the J end lost 9 bases, and 14 bases lay between the germline ends. The CDR3 loop spans 13 amino acids. Germline V gene lookup returns CDR1 MNHNY and CDR2 SVGAGI (reference sequence). The CDR3 coding sequence is TGTGCCAGCAGTTATCGGACAGAAGGGCGCTACACCTTC. Translating gives CASSYRTEGRYTF.

This clone was detected only a few times. This chain joins TRBV7-8 and TRBJ1-5, with TRBD1 matching 7 bases. Germline CDR1 and CDR2: SGHVS and FQNEAQ. The CDR3 consists of 17 residues. The trim removed 2 bases at V and 7 bases at J, leaving 14 bases unmatched. The CDR3 loop reads CASSLRNRGPFRQPQHF. The DNA for the CDR3 is TGTGCCAGCAGCTTAAGGAACAGGGGCCCTTTTCGGCAGCCCCAGCATTTT. Variable domain in full (rest from reference TRBV7-8 and TRBJ1-5): GAGVSQSPRYKVAKRGQDVALRCDPISGHVSLFWYQQALGQGPEFLTYFQNEAQLDKSGLPSDRFFAERPEGSVSTLKIQRTQQEDSAVYLCASSLRNRGPFRQPQHFGDGTRLSIL.

J is TRBJ1-2 and V is TRBV5-6; 10 positions agree with TRBD1. Germline CDR1 SGHDT, CDR2 YYEEEE. CDR3 length equals 16 residues. Trimming at V came to 4 bases and at J to 5 bases, leaving 11 bases not matched to a gene. The CDR3 DNA follows: TGTGCCAGCAGCCCCGGGTTGGGACAGGGGCATTATGGCTACACCTTC. Amino acids: CASSPGLGQGHYGYTF.

V and J are TRBV4-2 and TRBJ2-1; either TRBD1 or TRBD2 may supply D (5 bases each). The CDR3 consists of 17 residues. CDR1 is LGHNA, CDR2 YNFKEQ, per germline. V lost 4 bases, J lost 0 bases, and 16 bases lay in between. Here the CDR3 reads CASSPSSWGSSYNEQFF. The CDR3 DNA reads TGTGCCAGCAGCCCCAGCTCTTGGGGGAGCTCCTACAATGAGCAGTTCTTC.

The chain has TRBV19 and TRBJ1-1; 8 nucleotides match TRBD1. The length of the CDR3 is 14 residues. CDR1 and CDR2 (germline): LNHDA, SQIVND (reference sequence). The trim removed 4 bases at V and 5 bases at J, leaving 6 bases unmatched. CDR3 loop: CASSTGGSWTEAFF. CDR3 sequence (DNA): TGTGCCAGTAGTACAGGGGGCTCGTGGACTGAAGCTTTCTTT.

V is TRBV18 and J is TRBJ2-7; D is undetermined. In germline, CDR1 is KGHSH, CDR2 LQKENI. The CDR3 has 17 residues. V shed 3 bases and J shed 2 bases, with 20 bases lying between them. The CDR3 region is CASSPTRLGSLTYEQYF. The CDR3 DNA reads TGTGCCAGCTCACCCACACGGTTAGGCTCCCTAACCTACGAGCAGTACTTC.

The J gene is TRBJ2-2, the V gene TRBV5-4; weak D call: TRBD1 (5 bases). V lost 4 bases, J lost 0 bases, and 13 bases lay in between. Germline V gene sequence: CDR1 SGHNT, CDR2 YYREEE (reference sequence). The CDR3 runs 16 residues. The CDR3 DNA follows: TGTGCCAGCAGCACTGGAGTAGGGGCGAACACCGGGGAGCTGTTTTTT. Its protein product is CASSTGVGANTGELFF.

This clone was seen just once. The chain links TRBV5-4 to TRBJ1-1, with D perhaps TRBD1 (5 bases). The CDR3 is made up of 14 amino acids. Germline V lookup: CDR1 SGHNT, CDR2 YYREEE (reference sequence). V was pared by 3 bases and J by 3 bases, with 12 bases between. Here the CDR3 DNA reads TGTGCCAGCAGCTCGGACACCGGGCACACTGAAGCTTTCTTT. This sequence encodes CASSSDTGHTEAFF.

The chain uses TRBV10-3 and TRBJ2-7, with D unclear. There are 14 residues in the CDR3. Trimming pared 4 bases from V and 0 bases from J, leaving 10 bases between. Per the germline V gene, CDR1 is ENHRY and CDR2 is SYGVKD. The CDR3 is CAISGTENSYEQYF. The CDR3, as DNA: TGTGCCATCAGTGGAACAGAGAACTCCTACGAGCAGTACTTC.

This rearrangement joins TRBV19 to TRBJ1-3; D not resolved. CDR1 and CDR2 (germline): LNHDA, SQIVND (reference sequence). The CDR3 consists of 14 residues. V was cut by 5 bases and J by 7 bases, with 15 bases left in between. CDR3 sequence reads: CASSPGPNGNTIYF. As DNA, the CDR3 is TGTGCCAGTAGTCCTGGACCTAACGGTAACACCATATATTTT.

V gene TRBV2 combines with J gene TRBJ2-3, with 7 bases lining up with TRBD2. The CDR3 has 14 amino acids. Germline V gene sequence: CDR1 SNHLY, CDR2 FYNNEI. Trimming removed 4 bases from V and 3 bases from J; junction bases left unmatched: 4. CDR3 amino acids: CASSAGGSTDTQYF. DNA of the CDR3: TGTGCCAGCAGTGCGGGGGGAAGTACAGATACGCAGTATTTT.

The chain carries TRBV5-8 and TRBJ2-5, with D unclear. Germline V CDR1 and CDR2: SGHTS, YDEGEE. CDR3 length equals 14 residues. Trimming left V 0 bases short and J 3 bases short, with 9 bases between. The CDR3 loop reads CASSLEGRKETQYF. The CDR3 DNA sequence: TGTGCCAGCAGCTTGGAAGGCAGAAAAGAGACCCAGTACTTC.

This chain joins TRBV11-2 and TRBJ2-7, with unresolved D. Germline CDR1 and CDR2: SGHAT and FQNNGV. This CDR3 has 13 residues. V was pared by 2 bases and J by 3 bases, with 8 bases between. CDR3 DNA sequence: TGTGCCAGCAGCTTATCCCACTACTACGAGCAGTACTTC. It encodes CASSLSHYYEQYF.